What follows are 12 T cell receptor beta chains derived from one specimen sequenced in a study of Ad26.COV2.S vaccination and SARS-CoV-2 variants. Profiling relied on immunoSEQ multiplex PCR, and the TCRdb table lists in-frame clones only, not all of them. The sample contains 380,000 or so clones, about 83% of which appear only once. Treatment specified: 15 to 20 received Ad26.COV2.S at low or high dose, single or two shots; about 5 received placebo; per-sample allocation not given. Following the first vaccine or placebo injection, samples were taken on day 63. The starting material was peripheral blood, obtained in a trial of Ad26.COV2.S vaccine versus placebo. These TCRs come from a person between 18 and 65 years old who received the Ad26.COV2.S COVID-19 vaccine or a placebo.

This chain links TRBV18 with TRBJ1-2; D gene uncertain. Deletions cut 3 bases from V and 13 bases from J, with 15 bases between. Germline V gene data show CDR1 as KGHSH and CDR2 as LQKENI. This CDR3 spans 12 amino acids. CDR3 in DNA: TGTGCCAGCTCACCTCGGACCCTCGGCGGCACCTTC. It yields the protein CASSPRTLGGTF.

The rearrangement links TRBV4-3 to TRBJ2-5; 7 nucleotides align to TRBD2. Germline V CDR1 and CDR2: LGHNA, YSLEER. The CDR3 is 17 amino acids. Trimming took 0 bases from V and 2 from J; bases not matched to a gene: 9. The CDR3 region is CASSQESGATGQETQYF. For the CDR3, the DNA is TGCGCCAGCAGCCAAGAAAGCGGGGCCACGGGGCAAGAGACCCAGTACTTC.

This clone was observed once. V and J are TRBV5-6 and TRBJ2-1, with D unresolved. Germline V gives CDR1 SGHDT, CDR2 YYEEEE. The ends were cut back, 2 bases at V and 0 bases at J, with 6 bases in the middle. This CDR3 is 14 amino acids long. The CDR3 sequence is CASSFGFSYNEQFF. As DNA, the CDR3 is TGTGCCAGCAGCTTCGGATTCTCCTACAATGAGCAGTTCTTC.

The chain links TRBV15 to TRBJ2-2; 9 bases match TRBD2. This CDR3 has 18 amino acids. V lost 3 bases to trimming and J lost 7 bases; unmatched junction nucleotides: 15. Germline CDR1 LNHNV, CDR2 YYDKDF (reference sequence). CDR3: CATSRPAASGVRGGELFF. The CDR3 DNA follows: TGTGCCACCAGCAGGCCGGCCGCTAGCGGGGTCCGGGGCGGGGAGCTGTTTTTT.

The CDR3 protein is CASSALRAASGRGETQYF. The CDR3, as DNA: TGTGCCAGCAGTGCCCTGCGAGCGGCAAGCGGGAGAGGTGAGACCCAGTACTTC. The genes are TRBV25-1 and TRBJ2-5; 8 nucleotides line up with TRBD2. Germline assignment: CDR1 MGHDK and CDR2 SYGVNS. V shed 4 bases, J shed 5 bases, and the junction held 18 bases outside the gene matches. This CDR3 has 18 residues. Drawing the rest from reference TRBV25-1 and TRBJ2-5, the complete variable domain is EADIYQTPRYLVIGTGKKITLECSQTMGHDKMYWYQQDPGMELHLIHYSYGVNSTEKGDLSSESTVSRIRTEHFPLTLESARPSHTSQYLCASSALRAASGRGETQYFGPGTRLLVL.

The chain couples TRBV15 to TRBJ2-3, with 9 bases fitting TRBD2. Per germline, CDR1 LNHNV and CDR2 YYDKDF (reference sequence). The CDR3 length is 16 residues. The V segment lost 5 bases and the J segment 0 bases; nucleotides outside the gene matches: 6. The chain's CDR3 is CATSQGRGGSTDTQYF. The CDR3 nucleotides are TGTGCCACCAGCCAAGGGCGGGGGGGTAGCACAGATACGCAGTATTTT.

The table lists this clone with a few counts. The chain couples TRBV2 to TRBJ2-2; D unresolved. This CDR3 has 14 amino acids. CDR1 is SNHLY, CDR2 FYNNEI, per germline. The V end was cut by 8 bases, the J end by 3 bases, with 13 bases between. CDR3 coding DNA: TGTGCCAGCTCAATGAATGGGGACACCGGGGAGCTGTTTTTT. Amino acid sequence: CASSMNGDTGELFF.

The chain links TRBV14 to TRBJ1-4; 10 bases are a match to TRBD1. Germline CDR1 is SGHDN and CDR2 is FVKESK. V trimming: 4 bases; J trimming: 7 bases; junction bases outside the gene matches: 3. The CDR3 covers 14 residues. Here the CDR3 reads CASSPGQGIEKLFF. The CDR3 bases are TGTGCCAGCAGCCCGGGACAGGGGATTGAAAAACTGTTTTTT.

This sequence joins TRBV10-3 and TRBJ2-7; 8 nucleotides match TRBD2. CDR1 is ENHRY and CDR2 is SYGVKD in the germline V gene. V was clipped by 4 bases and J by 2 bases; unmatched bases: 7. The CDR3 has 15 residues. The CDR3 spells CAISGVSGAAYEQYF. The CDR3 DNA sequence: TGTGCCATCAGTGGTGTTAGCGGGGCAGCCTACGAGCAGTACTTC.

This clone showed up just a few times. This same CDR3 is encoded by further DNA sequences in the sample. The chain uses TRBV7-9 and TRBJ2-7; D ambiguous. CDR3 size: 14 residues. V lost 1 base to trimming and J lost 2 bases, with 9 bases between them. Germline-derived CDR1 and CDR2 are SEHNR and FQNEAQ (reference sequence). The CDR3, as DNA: TGTGCCAGCAGCTTAGGAGGAGCTGCCTACGAGCAGTACTTC. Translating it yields CASSLGGAAYEQYF.

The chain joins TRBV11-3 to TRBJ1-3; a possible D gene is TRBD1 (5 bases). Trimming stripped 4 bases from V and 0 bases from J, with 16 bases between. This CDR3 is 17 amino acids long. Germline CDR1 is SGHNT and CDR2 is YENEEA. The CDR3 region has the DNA TGTGCCAGCAGCTCGCCTCGAGGGGCACCCTCTGGAAACACCATATATTTT. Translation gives CASSSPRGAPSGNTIYF.

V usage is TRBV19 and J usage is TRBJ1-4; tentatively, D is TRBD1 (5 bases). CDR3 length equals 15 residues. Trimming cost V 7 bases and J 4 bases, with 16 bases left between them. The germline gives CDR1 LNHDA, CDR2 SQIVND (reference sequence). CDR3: CASTSMGRSNEKLFF. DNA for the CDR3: TGTGCCAGTACCTCAATGGGGCGGAGTAATGAAAAACTGTTTTTT.